This T cell receptor (beta chain) was captured in a study of T cell responses to AZD1222 COVID-19 vaccine. Broader study findings: Only a handful of AZD1222 recipients, several in all, had baseline seropositivity. The donors showed a predominance of white British ancestry and of females, with possible underestimation of clonal diversity. Across the whole spike, CD4 TCRs peaked at regions 160-218 and 743-854. Unmutated variant regions reportedly attract nearly half of all spike-specific TCRs.

In regard to this clone: Its antigen is unknown.

Germline CDR1 and CDR2: SGHAT and FQNNGV. The CDR3 is 13 amino acids. V lost 1 base to trimming and J lost 15 bases, with 16 bases between them. Libraries were prepared by immunoSEQ multiplex PCR; TCRdb keeps only in-frame clonotypes and omits some of them. The data hold about 120,000 clones, with approximately 92% observed a single time. This sample comprised peripheral blood, obtained on day 0 of AZD1222 vaccination. The chain is built from TRBV11-2 and TRBJ1-3; D is possibly TRBD1 (6 bases). This TCR came from an adult in good health. CDR3: CASSLVGGGHSYF. The CDR3 DNA reads as TGTGCCAGCAGCTTAGTGGGGGGCGGCCACTCATATTTT.